These T cell receptor beta chains were read from a single sample in a study of neurological immune-mediated disorders. TCRdb fed the 5' RACE reads into MiXCR, producing one record per CDR3 protein. The sample has more than 20,000 distinct CDR3 sequences; around 15% are singletons. The sample was PBMCs. The receptors were gathered from a middle-aged woman with HTLV-1-associated myelopathy (HAM/TSP). The CDR3 runs from the conserved cysteine through the conserved F or W. D genes are given only for firm matches. Clone sizes are given selectively: once, few, many, or a class where the clone is expanded.

CDR3: CASSQGVAHTGELFF; DNA: TGTGCCAGCAGCCAAGGAGTCGCTCACACCGGGGAGCTGTTTTTT; V: TRBV3-1; size: many; length: 15; J: TRBJ2-2; D: NA
CDR3: CASSYSNRGPSSGNTIYF; DNA: TGTGCCAGCAGTTACTCGAATAGAGGGCCGAGCTCTGGAAACACCATATATTTT; V: TRBV6-5; size: many; length: 18; J: TRBJ1-3; D: NA
CDR3: CASRGQPANTGELFF; DNA: TGCGCCAGCAGGGGACAGCCCGCGAACACCGGGGAGCTGTTTTTT; V: TRBV5-1; size: many; length: 15; J: TRBJ2-2; D: TRBD1
CDR3: CASSFRGRAFF; DNA: TGTGCCAGTAGCTTCAGGGGGAGAGCTTTCTTT; V: TRBV19; size: many; length: 11; J: TRBJ1-1; D: TRBD1
CDR3: CASSLAWGLEETQYF; DNA: TGTGCCAGCAGCTTAGCGTGGGGGTTAGAGGAGACCCAGTACTTC; V: TRBV7-2; size: NA; length: 15; J: TRBJ2-5; D: NA
CDR3: CASSSGLAGNTGELFF; DNA: TGCGCCAGCAGCTCGGGACTAGCGGGGAACACCGGGGAGCTGTTTTTT; V: TRBV5-1; size: many; length: 16; J: TRBJ2-2; D: TRBD2
CDR3: CASRAGLGKKETQYF; DNA: TGTGCCAGCAGGGCGGGACTAGGGAAGAAAGAGACCCAGTACTTC; V: TRBV7-2; size: many; length: 15; J: TRBJ2-5; D: TRBD2
CDR3: CAISESTGPYGYTF; DNA: TGTGCCATCAGTGAGTCGACAGGCCCCTATGGCTACACCTTC; V: TRBV10-3; size: many; length: 14; J: TRBJ1-2; D: NA
CDR3: CASSFAREETQYF; DNA: TGTGCCAGCAGCTTTGCCAGGGAAGAGACCCAGTACTTC; V: TRBV7-2; size: many; length: 13; J: TRBJ2-5; D: NA
CDR3: CASSRRQGAFF; DNA: TGTGCCAGCAGTCGGAGACAAGGGGCTTTCTTT; V: TRBV27; size: many; length: 11; J: TRBJ1-1; D: NA
CDR3: CASSLMGGPTDTQYF; DNA: TGCGCCAGCAGCTTGATGGGGGGGCCAACAGATACGCAGTATTTT; V: TRBV5-1; size: many; length: 15; J: TRBJ2-3; D: NA
CDR3: CASSPDRAVKETQYF; DNA: TGCGCCAGCAGCCCGGACAGGGCAGTGAAAGAGACCCAGTACTTC; V: TRBV5-1; size: many; length: 15; J: TRBJ2-5; D: TRBD1
CDR3: CASSPFSGGPDTQYF; DNA: TGTGCCAGCAGCCCTTTTTCGGGGGGGCCAGATACGCAGTATTTT; V: TRBV2; size: many; length: 15; J: TRBJ2-3; D: TRBD2
CDR3: CASSPGASTDTQYF; DNA: TGTGCCAGCAGTCCGGGAGCAAGCACAGATACACAGTATTTT; V: TRBV12-3/TRBV12-4; size: many; length: 14; J: TRBJ2-3; D: NA
CDR3: CASMDKRVGNTEAFF; DNA: TGCGCCAGTATGGACAAGAGAGTAGGGAACACTGAAGCTTTCTTT; V: TRBV5-1; size: many; length: 15; J: TRBJ1-1; D: NA
CDR3: CASSPDELSNTGELFF; DNA: TGCGCCAGCAGTCCCGATGAGTTAAGCAACACCGGGGAGCTGTTTTTT; V: TRBV5-1; size: many; length: 16; J: TRBJ2-2; D: NA
CDR3: CASSQPDRGLSEQFF; DNA: TGTGCCAGCAGCCAACCAGACAGGGGGCTTAGTGAGCAGTTCTTC; V: TRBV3-1; size: many; length: 15; J: TRBJ2-1; D: TRBD1
CDR3: CASSPTGDSGDTQYF; DNA: TGTGCCAGCAGCCCGACAGGGGACAGTGGGGATACGCAGTATTTT; V: TRBV4-2; size: many; length: 15; J: TRBJ2-3; D: TRBD1
CDR3: CASGGAETQYF; DNA: TGCGCCAGCGGGGGAGCAGAGACCCAGTACTTC; V: TRBV10-2; size: medium-sized; length: 11; J: TRBJ2-5; D: NA
CDR3: CASSKSGGESSYEQYF; DNA: TGTGCCAGCAGCAAAAGCGGAGGGGAGAGCTCCTACGAGCAGTACTTC; V: TRBV21-1; size: many; length: 16; J: TRBJ2-7; D: NA
CDR3: CASSLARQGWRGHGNIQYF; DNA: TGTGCCAGCAGCTTAGCGAGGCAGGGTTGGCGGGGTCACGGAAACATTCAGTACTTC; V: TRBV7-9; size: few; length: 19; J: TRBJ2-4; D: NA
CDR3: CASSWGTGDNEQFF; DNA: TGCGCCAGCAGCTGGGGGACAGGGGACAATGAGCAGTTCTTC; V: TRBV5-1; size: many; length: 14; J: TRBJ2-1; D: TRBD1
CDR3: CASSLGLAGAIQETQYF; DNA: TGCGCCAGCAGCTTGGGGCTAGCGGGGGCCATCCAAGAGACCCAGTACTTC; V: TRBV5-1; size: many; length: 17; J: TRBJ2-5; D: TRBD2
CDR3: CSARVGGAKNIQYF; DNA: TGCAGTGCTAGAGTGGGGGGCGCCAAAAACATTCAGTACTTC; V: TRBV20-1; size: many; length: 14; J: TRBJ2-4; D: NA
CDR3: CSASQQGLLAFF; DNA: TGCAGTGCTAGTCAACAGGGGCTGTTGGCTTTCTTT; V: TRBV20-1; size: many; length: 12; J: TRBJ1-1; D: TRBD1
CDR3: CASSLAGGVTDTQYF; DNA: TGTGCCAGCAGCTTAGCGGGGGGGGTCACAGATACGCAGTATTTT; V: TRBV7-9; size: many; length: 15; J: TRBJ2-3; D: TRBD2
CDR3: CASSILQGARTEAFF; DNA: TGCGCCAGCAGCATCTTACAGGGGGCGCGCACTGAAGCTTTCTTT; V: TRBV5-1; size: many; length: 15; J: TRBJ1-1; D: TRBD1
CDR3: CSVEGSGLAGGPYNEQFF; DNA: TGCAGCGTTGAAGGCTCGGGACTAGCGGGGGGACCTTACAATGAGCAGTTCTTC; V: TRBV29-1; size: many; length: 18; J: TRBJ2-1; D: TRBD2
CDR3: CASSLALGRNTEAFF; DNA: TGCGCCAGCAGCTTGGCCCTGGGGAGGAACACTGAAGCTTTCTTT; V: TRBV5-1; size: many; length: 15; J: TRBJ1-1; D: NA
CDR3: CASSTGGLSYGYTF; DNA: TGTGCCAGCAGTACAGGGGGCTTGAGCTATGGCTACACCTTC; V: TRBV5-4; size: many; length: 14; J: TRBJ1-2; D: TRBD1
CDR3: CSASPGRYGYTF; DNA: TGCAGTGCGAGCCCAGGGCGATATGGCTACACCTTC; V: TRBV20-1; size: many; length: 12; J: TRBJ1-2; D: NA
CDR3: CASRSGVQDYEQYF; DNA: TGTGCCAGCAGGTCGGGGGTGCAGGACTACGAGCAGTACTTC; V: TRBV7-6; size: many; length: 14; J: TRBJ2-7; D: NA
CDR3: CASSLKGGYGGEQYF; DNA: TGTGCCAGCAGTCTCAAGGGAGGCTATGGGGGCGAGCAGTACTTC; V: TRBV27; size: many; length: 15; J: TRBJ2-7; D: NA
CDR3: CSVEEGSNTEAFF; DNA: TGCAGCGTTGAGGAAGGGTCGAACACTGAAGCTTTCTTT; V: TRBV29-1; size: many; length: 13; J: TRBJ1-1; D: NA
CDR3: CAISEAQVWQYF; DNA: TGTGCCATCAGTGAGGCGCAGGTTTGGCAGTACTTC; V: TRBV10-3; size: many; length: 12; J: TRBJ2-7; D: NA
CDR3: CSVTRGGMNTEAFF; DNA: TGCAGCGTTACCCGGGGAGGGATGAACACTGAAGCTTTCTTT; V: TRBV29-1; size: medium-sized; length: 14; J: TRBJ1-1; D: NA
CDR3: CASSQESSLAGAQQETQYF; DNA: TGCGCCAGCAGCCAAGAATCGTCACTAGCGGGGGCACAACAAGAGACCCAGTACTTC; V: TRBV4-1; size: many; length: 19; J: TRBJ2-5; D: TRBD2
CDR3: CSGAGQGGEKLFF; DNA: TGCAGCGGGGCGGGACAGGGAGGTGAAAAACTGTTTTTT; V: TRBV29-1; size: many; length: 13; J: TRBJ1-4; D: TRBD1
CDR3: CASYHPGSSYEQYF; DNA: TGTGCCAGCTATCATCCCGGGAGCTCCTACGAGCAGTACTTC; V: TRBV6-6; size: many; length: 14; J: TRBJ2-7; D: NA
CDR3: CASSPGSTYEAFF; DNA: TGTGCCAGCTCACCGGGCAGTACTTATGAAGCTTTCTTT; V: TRBV18; size: medium-sized; length: 13; J: TRBJ1-1; D: NA
CDR3: CASVRVYAFF; DNA: TGTGCCAGTGTCAGGGTCTACGCCTTCTTT; V: TRBV19; size: few; length: 10; J: TRBJ1-1; D: NA
CDR3: CATSRVAGLNNEQFF; DNA: TGTGCCACCAGCAGAGTAGCGGGGTTGAACAATGAGCAGTTCTTC; V: TRBV15; size: many; length: 15; J: TRBJ2-1; D: TRBD2
CDR3: CSANVGASKYIQYF; DNA: TGCAGTGCTAATGTTGGGGCGTCAAAATACATTCAGTACTTC; V: TRBV20-1; size: many; length: 14; J: TRBJ2-4; D: NA
CDR3: CASSTSIRGGTDTQYF; DNA: TGTGCCAGCAGTACGAGCATTCGAGGGGGCACAGATACGCAGTATTTT; V: TRBV6-5; size: many; length: 16; J: TRBJ2-3; D: NA
CDR3: CASSPNPGAHTDTQYF; DNA: TGTGCCAGCAGCCCTAACCCGGGGGCCCACACAGATACGCAGTATTTT; V: TRBV3-1; size: many; length: 16; J: TRBJ2-3; D: NA
CDR3: CASSLNLAGVETQYF; DNA: TGTGCCAGCAGCTTGAACCTAGCGGGGGTTGAGACCCAGTACTTC; V: TRBV5-6; size: many; length: 15; J: TRBJ2-5; D: TRBD2
CDR3: CASSRDRGSDSPLHF; DNA: TGTGCCAGCAGCCGCGACAGGGGGAGTGATTCACCCCTCCACTTT; V: TRBV3-1; size: many; length: 15; J: TRBJ1-6; D: TRBD1
CDR3: CASSSHGSRQETQYF; DNA: TGTGCCAGCAGTTCGCACGGGTCTCGGCAAGAGACCCAGTACTTC; V: TRBV12-3/TRBV12-4; size: many; length: 15; J: TRBJ2-5; D: NA
CDR3: CASSYSKRRGDYGYTF; DNA: TGTGCCAGCAGTTACTCGAAGCGCAGGGGGGACTATGGCTACACCTTC; V: TRBV6-5; size: many; length: 16; J: TRBJ1-2; D: TRBD1
CDR3: CASSPPRGAREQYF; DNA: TGTGCCAGCAGTCCCCCGCGGGGGGCTCGCGAGCAGTACTTC; V: TRBV28; size: many; length: 14; J: TRBJ2-7; D: TRBD2